The clone carrying this T cell receptor (beta chain) was detected ten times or more. Its antigen is as yet unknown. One entry per CDR3 protein, called by TCRdb with MiXCR from the 5' RACE reads. This sample has approximately 550,000 distinct CDR3 sequences; approximately 13% occur once, and the top ten carry over 12%. The sample comes from a study of T cells after yellow fever vaccination. For the study at large: Some fractions had low cell numbers, and these were prepared with SMART-Seq v4 Ultra Low Input. Findings of the study overall: Sorted repertoires could include abundant contaminating clonotypes from bulk cells. Overall, a small share of clonotypes was seen in both CD4 and CD8 compartments. Most clones from primary vaccination were detected again post-booster (roughly 96% CD4, 70% to 90% CD8).

The length of the CDR3 is 15 residues. Germline V gene data show CDR1 as KGHDR and CDR2 as SFDVKD. V was cut by 4 bases and J by 7 bases, with 19 bases left in between. Sequencing was performed on PBMCs, taken on the day of the yellow fever booster vaccination. The TCR sequence derives from a young man who received the YFV17D yellow fever vaccine. The chain uses TRBV24-1 and TRBJ2-7; D is possibly TRBD2 (6 bases). CDR3 amino acids: CATSDPKRRLEEQYF. In DNA form, the CDR3 reads TGTGCCACCAGTGACCCGAAACGACGACTAGAGGAGCAGTACTTC.